What follows is one TCR beta chain and its context. Its antigen is not identified. Sequencing used immunoSEQ multiplex PCR; TCRdb keeps in-frame clones, though not all of them. The repertoire includes fewer than 60,000 clones, roughly 77% of them detected once, and 4.5% to 5.5% sits in the top ten. This sample stems from a study of vaccination effects on CD4 cells after COVID-19. Germline CDR1 reads SGHNT; CDR2 reads YENEEA. The CDR3 extends over 14 amino acids. V lost 1 base and J lost 6, with 9 bases in between. Overall study results and limits: The study found marked clonal contraction of infection- and vaccine-induced clones late after vaccination.

Expansion of antigen-specific CD4+ T cells with viral peptide pools was carried out by the ViraFEST assay before sequencing. Once cultured for 10 to 11 days, the cells underwent separation to obtain CD4+ T cells. Sometime from March through December 2020, the person acquired a SARS-CoV-2 infection that PCR confirmed. The V gene is TRBV11-3, the J gene TRBJ2-2; D unclear. The sequence derives from a human donor who had a prior SARS-CoV-2 infection. Source: CD4+ T cells from PBMCs cultured with HIV peptides, taken before COVID-19 vaccination. The subset is: HIV-1 Nef peptide pool negative control/reference culture. CDR3 nucleotides: TGTGCCAGCAGCTTAGTTGGGGTTGCCGGGGAGCTGTTTTTT. Residues: CASSLVGVAGELFF.